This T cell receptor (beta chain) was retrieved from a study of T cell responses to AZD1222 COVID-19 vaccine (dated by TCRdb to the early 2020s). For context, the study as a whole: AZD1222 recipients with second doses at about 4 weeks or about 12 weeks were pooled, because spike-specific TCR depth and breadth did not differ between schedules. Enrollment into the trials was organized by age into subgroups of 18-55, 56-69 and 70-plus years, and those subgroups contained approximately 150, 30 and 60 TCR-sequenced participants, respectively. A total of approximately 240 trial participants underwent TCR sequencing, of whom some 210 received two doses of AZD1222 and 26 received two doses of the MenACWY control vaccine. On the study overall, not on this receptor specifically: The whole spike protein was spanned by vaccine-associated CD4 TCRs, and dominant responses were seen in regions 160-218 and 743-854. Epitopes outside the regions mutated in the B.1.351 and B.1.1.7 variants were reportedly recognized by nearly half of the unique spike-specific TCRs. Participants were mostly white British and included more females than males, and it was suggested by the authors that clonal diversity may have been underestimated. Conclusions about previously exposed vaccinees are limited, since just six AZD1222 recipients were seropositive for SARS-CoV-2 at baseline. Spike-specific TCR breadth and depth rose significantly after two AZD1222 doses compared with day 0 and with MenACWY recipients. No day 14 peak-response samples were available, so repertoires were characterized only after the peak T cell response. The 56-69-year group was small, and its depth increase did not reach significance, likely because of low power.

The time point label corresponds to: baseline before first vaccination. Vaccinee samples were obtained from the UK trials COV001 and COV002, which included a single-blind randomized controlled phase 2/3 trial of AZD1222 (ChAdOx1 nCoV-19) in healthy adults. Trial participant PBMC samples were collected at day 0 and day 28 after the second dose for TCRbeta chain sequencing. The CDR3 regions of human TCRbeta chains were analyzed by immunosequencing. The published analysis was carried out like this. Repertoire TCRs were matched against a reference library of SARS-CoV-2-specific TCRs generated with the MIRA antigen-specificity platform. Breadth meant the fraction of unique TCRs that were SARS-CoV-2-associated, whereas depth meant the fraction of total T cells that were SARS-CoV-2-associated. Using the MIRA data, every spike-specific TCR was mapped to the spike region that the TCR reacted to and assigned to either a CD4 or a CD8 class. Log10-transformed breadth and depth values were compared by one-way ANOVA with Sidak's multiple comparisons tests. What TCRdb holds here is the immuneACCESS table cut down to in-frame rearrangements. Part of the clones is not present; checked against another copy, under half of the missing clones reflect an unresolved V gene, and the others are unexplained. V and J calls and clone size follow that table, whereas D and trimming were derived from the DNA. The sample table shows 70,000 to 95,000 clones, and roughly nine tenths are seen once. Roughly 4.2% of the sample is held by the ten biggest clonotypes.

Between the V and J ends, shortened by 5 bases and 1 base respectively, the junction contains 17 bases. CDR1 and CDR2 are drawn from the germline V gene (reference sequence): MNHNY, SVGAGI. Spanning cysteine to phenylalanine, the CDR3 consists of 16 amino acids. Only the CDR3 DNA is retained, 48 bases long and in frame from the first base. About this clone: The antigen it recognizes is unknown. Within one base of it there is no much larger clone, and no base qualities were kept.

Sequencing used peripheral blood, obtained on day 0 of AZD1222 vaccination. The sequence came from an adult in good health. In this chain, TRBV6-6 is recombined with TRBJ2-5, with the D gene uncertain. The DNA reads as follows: TGTGCCAGCAGTACCCCTGTGGGTGGAACCCAAGAGACCCAGTACTTC. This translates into CASSTPVGGTQETQYF.